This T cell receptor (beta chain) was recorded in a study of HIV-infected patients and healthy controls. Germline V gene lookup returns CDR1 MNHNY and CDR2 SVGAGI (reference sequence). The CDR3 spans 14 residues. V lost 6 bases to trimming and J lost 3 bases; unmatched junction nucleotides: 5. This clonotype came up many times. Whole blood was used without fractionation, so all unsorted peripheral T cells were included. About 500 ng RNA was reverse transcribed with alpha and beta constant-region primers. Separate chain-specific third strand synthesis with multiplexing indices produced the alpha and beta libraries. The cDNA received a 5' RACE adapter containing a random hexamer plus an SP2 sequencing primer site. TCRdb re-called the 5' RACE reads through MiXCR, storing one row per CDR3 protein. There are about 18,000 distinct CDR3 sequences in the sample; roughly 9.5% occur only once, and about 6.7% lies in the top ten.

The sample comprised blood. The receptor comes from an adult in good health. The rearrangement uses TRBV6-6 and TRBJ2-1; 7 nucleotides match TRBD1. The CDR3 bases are TGTGCCAGCAGATACGGACAGGACTACAATGAGCAGTTCTTC. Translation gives CASRYGQDYNEQFF.